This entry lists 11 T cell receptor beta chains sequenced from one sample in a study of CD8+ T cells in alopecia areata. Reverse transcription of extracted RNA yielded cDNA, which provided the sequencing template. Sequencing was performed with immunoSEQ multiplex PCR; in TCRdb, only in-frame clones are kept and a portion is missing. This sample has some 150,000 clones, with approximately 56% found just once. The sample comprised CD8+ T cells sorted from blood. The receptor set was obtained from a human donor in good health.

The CDR3 region has the DNA TGTGCCAGCAGTCCATGGACTAGCGGGAGAACAGATACGCAGTATTTT. It specifies CASSPWTSGRTDTQYF. The chain has TRBV27 and TRBJ2-3, with 13 bases matching TRBD2. J gave up 3 bases and V 5 bases, and 5 bases lay outside the gene matches. Per the germline V gene, CDR1 is MNHEY and CDR2 is SMNVEV (reference sequence). The CDR3 consists of 16 residues.

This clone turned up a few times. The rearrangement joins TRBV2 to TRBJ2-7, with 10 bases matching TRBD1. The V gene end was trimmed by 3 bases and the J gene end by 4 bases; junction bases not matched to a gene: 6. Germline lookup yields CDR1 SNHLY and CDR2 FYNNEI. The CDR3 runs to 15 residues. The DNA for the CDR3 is TGTGCCAGCAGTGATTTGAGGGACAGGGGTTACGAGCAGTACTTC. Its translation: CASSDLRDRGYEQYF.

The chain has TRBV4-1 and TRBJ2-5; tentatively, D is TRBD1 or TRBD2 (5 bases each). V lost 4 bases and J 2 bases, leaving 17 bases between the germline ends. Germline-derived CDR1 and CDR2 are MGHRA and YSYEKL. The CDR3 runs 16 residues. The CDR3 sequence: CASSPRGAPRQETQYF. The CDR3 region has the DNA TGCGCCAGCAGCCCTAGAGGGGCTCCGAGGCAAGAGACCCAGTACTTC.

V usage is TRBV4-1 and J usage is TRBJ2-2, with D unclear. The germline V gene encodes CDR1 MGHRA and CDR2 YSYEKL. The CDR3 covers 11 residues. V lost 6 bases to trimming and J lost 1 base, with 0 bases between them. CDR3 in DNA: TGCGCCAGCAGGAACACCGGGGAGCTGTTTTTT. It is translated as CASRNTGELFF.

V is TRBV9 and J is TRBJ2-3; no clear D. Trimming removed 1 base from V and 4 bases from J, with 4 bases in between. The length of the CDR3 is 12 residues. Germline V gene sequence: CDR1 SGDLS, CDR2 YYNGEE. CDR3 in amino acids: CASSVSSDTQYF. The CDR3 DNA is TGTGCCAGCAGCGTAAGCTCAGATACGCAGTATTTT. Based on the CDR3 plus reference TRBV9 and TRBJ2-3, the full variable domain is DSGVTQTPKHLITATGQRVTLRCSPRSGDLSVYWYQQSLDQGLQFLIQYYNGEERAKGNILERFSAQQFPDLHSELNLSSLELGDSALYFCASSVSSDTQYFGPGTRLTVL.

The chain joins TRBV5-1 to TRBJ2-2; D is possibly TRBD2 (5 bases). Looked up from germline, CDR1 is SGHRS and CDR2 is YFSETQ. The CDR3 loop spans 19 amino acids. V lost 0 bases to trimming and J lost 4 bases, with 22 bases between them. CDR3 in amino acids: CASSLATIWLSGFTGELFF. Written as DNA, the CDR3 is TGCGCCAGCAGCTTGGCCACTATATGGCTAAGCGGTTTCACCGGGGAGCTGTTTTTT.

The CDR3 nucleotides are TGCGCCAGCAGTCACACCGGGACAGGGGGAATGAATGAGCAGTTCTTC. It codes for CASSHTGTGGMNEQFF. This chain links TRBV23-1 with TRBJ2-1; TRBD1 aligns across 11 bases. TRBV23-1 is sorted into the ORF group, with uncertain function. The CDR3 extends over 16 amino acids. Trimming removed 3 bases from V and 7 bases from J; junction bases left unmatched: 8.

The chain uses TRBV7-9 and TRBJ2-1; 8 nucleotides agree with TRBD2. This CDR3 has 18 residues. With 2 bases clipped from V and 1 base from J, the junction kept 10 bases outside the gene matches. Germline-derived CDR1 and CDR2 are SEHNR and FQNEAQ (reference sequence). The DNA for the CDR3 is TGTGCCAGCAGCTTAATTGGCTTAACTAGCGGATCCTACAATGAGCAGTTCTTC. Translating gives CASSLIGLTSGSYNEQFF.

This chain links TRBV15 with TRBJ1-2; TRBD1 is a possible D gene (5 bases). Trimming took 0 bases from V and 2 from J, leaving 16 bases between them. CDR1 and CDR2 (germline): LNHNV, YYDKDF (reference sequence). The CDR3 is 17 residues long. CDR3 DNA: TGTGCCACCAGCAGAGATTTAAGGGGCGTAGGGAACTATGGCTACACCTTC. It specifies CATSRDLRGVGNYGYTF.

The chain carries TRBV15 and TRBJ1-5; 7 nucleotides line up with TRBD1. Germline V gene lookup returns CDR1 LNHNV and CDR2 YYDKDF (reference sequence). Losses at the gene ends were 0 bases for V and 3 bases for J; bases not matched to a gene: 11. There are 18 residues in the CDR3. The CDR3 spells CATSRDRRGRFYNQPQHF. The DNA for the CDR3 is TGTGCCACCAGCAGAGATCGAAGGGGGCGATTTTACAATCAGCCCCAGCATTTT.

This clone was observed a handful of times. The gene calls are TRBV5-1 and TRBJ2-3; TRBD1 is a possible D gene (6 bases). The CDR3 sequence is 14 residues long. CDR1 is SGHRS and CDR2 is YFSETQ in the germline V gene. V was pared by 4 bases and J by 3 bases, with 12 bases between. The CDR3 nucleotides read TGCGCCAGCAGCGCTCAGGGGTCGACAGATACGCAGTATTTT. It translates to CASSAQGSTDTQYF. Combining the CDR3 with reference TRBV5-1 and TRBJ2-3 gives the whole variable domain KAGVTQTPRYLIKTRGQQVTLSCSPISGHRSVSWYQQTPGQGLQFLFEYFSETQRNKGNFPGRFSGRQFSNSRSEMNVSTLELGDSALYLCASSAQGSTDTQYFGPGTRLTVL.